This T cell receptor beta chain was profiled in a study of tissue T cells after allogeneic stem cell transplantation (dated by TCRdb to between 2021 and 2022). Concerning the study at large: The study profiled TCR beta repertoires across many tissues from research autopsies of patients with and without GVHD, plus mouse models of GVHD. The human part of the study was a prospective observational study with no blinding and no randomization. General findings and caveats noted by the study authors: Not many T cell clones showed up in more than one patient, yet clustering based on motifs uncovered repertoire signatures that were shared across patients in a tissue-specific way. Within patients, how anatomically similar the tissues were was a key factor in shaping TCR repertoire composition, regardless of disease or transplant status. In both patients and mice, T cells from blood and spleen picked up only a limited part of the TCR repertoire that was detected in tissues. Which tissue TCRs were alloreactive or antigen-specific was not determined in the study, and some clones might have been persisting host cells. The patient cohort was small and clinically heterogeneous, and sampling depth was acknowledged as a limitation.

The method was the immunoSEQ multiplex PCR assay. TCRbeta CDR3 sequencing was done by Adaptive Biotechnologies at survey depth, reporting CDR3 sequences, V/J genes, productive frequency and template counts. Amplification of TCR beta CDR3 regions was performed from genomic DNA rather than from RNA. The authors processed their data as follows. Jensen-Shannon divergence was used to quantify pairwise repertoire overlap between tissues, with a value of 1 meaning complete divergence and a value of 0 meaning identical repertoires. Tissues were clustered by single-linkage agglomerative hierarchical clustering of pairwise JSD values and displayed as dendrograms. GLIPH2 was run on all patient samples with simulation_depth 1000, kmer_min_depth 3, cdr3_length_cutoff 8, keeping groups with more than two unique CDR3s. In a standardized tissue-overlap score, Jaccard GLIPH-group overlap across patients was extrapolated to a standard repertoire size of 1000 clones. Linear mixed-effect models, with tissue as a fixed effect and individual as a random effect, were used to test how diversity related to clinical or experimental variables. Entries here come from immuneACCESS through TCRdb and include only in-frame sequences with V and J called. Some clones fail to appear in such tables; in the studies checked, an unresolved V gene covers under half of the shortfall, and the cause of the remainder is unknown. That table gives V, J and clone size, and the DNA gave D and trimming. The sample records roughly 5,800 clones, less than 50% of which are singletons. Jointly, the top ten make up 5.5% of the sample.

This clone has more than one count but fewer than ten. The target of this receptor is not known. For this mouse receptor, gene names and germline sequences are murine. The CDR3 end falls 1 residue outside the read, so it is completed with the germline J gene. The germline V gene (reference sequence) gives CDR1 as FNHDT and CDR2 as SITEND. From the cysteine through the phenylalanine, the CDR3 covers 14 amino acids. The 39 bases shown cover part of the CDR3, and their frame starts at base 1. V drops 3 bases and J drops 0 bases, leaving 9 bases in between. The sample's time point label is to be understood as: mouse harvest day 7 after allogeneic transplant. Mouse grafts combined 10^7 T-cell-depleted bone marrow cells with 10^6 splenic CD5+ T cells, given via tail vein injection. Mouse GVHD was modeled in a major MHC-mismatch B6 (H2b) into BALB/c (H2d) model, with tissues profiled at day 7 or 14. Mouse tissues and retro-orbital blood were harvested on day 7 or 14 post-transplant using separate sterile tools per animal; livers were flushed beforehand. Before genomic DNA isolation with the DNeasy Blood & Tissue Kit, mouse tissues were minced using razor blades in buffered saline.

The sequence was obtained from a female BALB/c mouse given C57BL/6 T cells with graft-versus-host disease after an allogeneic hematopoietic cell transplant. Sequences were obtained from gut tissue. This chain is built from TRBV19 and TRBJ1-2; the D gene is perhaps TRBD1, on 5 matching bases. CDR3 DNA, as far as it was read: TGTGCCAGCAGTAGAACAGGCTCAAACTCCGACTACACC. The translation is CASSRTGSNSDYT. The entire CDR3 protein reads CASSRTGSNSDYTF.